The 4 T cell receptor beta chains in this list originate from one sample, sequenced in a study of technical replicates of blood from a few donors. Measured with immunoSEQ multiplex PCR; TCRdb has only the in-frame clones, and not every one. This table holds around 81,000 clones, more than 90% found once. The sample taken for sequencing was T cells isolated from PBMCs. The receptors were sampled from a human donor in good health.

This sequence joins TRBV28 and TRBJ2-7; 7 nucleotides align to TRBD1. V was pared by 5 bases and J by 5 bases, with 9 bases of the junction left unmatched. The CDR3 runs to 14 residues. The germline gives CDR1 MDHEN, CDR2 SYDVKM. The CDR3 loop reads CASSPWRGGHEQYF. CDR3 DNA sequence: TGTGCCAGCAGTCCCTGGCGAGGGGGCCACGAGCAGTACTTC.

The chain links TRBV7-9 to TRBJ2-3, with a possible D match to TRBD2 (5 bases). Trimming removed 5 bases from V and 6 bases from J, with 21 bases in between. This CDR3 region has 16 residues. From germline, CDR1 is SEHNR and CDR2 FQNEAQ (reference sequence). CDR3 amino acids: CASSDLAAAERDTQYF. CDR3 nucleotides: TGTGCCAGCAGCGACCTAGCTGCGGCAGAGAGGGATACGCAGTATTTT. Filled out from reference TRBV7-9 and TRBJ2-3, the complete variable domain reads DTGVSQNPRHKITKRGQNVTFRCDPISEHNRLYWYRQTLGQGPEFLTYFQNEAQLEKSRLLSDRFSAERPKGSFSTLEIQRTEQGDSAMYLCASSDLAAAERDTQYFGPGTRLTVL.

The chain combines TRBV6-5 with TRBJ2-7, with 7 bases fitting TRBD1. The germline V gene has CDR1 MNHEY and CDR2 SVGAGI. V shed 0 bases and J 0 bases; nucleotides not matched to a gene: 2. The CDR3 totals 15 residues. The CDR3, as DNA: TGTGCCAGCAGTTACTCAGACAGGGCCTCCTACGAGCAGTACTTC. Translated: CASSYSDRASYEQYF.

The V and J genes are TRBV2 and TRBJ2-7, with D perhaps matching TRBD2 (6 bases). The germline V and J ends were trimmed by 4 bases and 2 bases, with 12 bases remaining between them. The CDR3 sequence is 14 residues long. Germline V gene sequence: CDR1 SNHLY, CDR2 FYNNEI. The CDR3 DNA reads TGTGCCAGCAGTGTAGGTGGCGGGGCCTACGAGCAGTACTTC. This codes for CASSVGGGAYEQYF.